The TCR beta chain under discussion was sequenced for a study of blood T cell repertoires in COVID-19. Study details: Whether acute or convalescent, the COVID-19 samples came from the United States, Italy and Spain.

The V and J ends lost 2 bases and 6 bases respectively, with 18 bases between them. Germline lookup yields CDR1 SGHDT and CDR2 YYEEEE. The CDR3 has 16 residues. The authors' processing: Nucleated cell counts were estimated from reference gene primer amplification. Here immunoSEQ multiplex PCR was the method, and the copy in TCRdb shows in-frame clones only, minus some. For V, J and clone size, that table is used; D and trimming come from the DNA. The data show some 190,000 clones, with 80% to 90% seen just once and roughly 9.7% held by the top ten. J is TRBJ2-4 and V is TRBV5-6; D uncertain. The sequenced sample was peripheral blood. This receptor was identified in a human donor with active or convalescent COVID-19. The donor label of this sample is uncertain. As DNA, the CDR3 is TGTGCCAGCAGCTTATCTTTGCGATCCGCCGGAAACATTCAGTACTTC. Translation: CASSLSLRSAGNIQYF.